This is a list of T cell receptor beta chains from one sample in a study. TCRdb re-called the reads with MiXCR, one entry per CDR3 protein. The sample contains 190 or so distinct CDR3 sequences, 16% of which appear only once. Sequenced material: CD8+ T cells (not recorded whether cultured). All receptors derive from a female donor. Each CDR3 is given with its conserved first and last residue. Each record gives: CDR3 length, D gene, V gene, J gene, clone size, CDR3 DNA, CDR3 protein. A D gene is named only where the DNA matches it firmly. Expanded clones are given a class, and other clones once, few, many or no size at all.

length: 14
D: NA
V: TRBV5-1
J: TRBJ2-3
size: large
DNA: TGCGCCAGCAGCTTGGGGCAGGACACAGATACGCAGTATTTT
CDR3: CASSLGQDTDTQYF

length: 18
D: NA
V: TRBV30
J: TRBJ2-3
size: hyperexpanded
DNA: TGTGCCTGGAGTGTAATCCTGTGGGGACGGGGTCCCACAGATACGCAGTATTTT
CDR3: CAWSVILWGRGPTDTQYF

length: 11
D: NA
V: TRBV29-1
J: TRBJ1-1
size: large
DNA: TGCAGCGTGCTAAAGGGCACTGAAGCTTTCTTT
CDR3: CSVLKGTEAFF

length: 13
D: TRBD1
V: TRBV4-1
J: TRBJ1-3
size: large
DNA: TGCGCCAGCAGCCACGGGACAGGGATGACCATATATTTT
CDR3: CASSHGTGMTIYF

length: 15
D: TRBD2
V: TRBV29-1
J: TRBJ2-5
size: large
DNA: TGCAGCGTTGAAGATTGGACTAGCGGAAAAGAGACCCAGTACTTC
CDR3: CSVEDWTSGKETQYF

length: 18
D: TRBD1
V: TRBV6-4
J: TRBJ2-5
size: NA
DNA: TGTGCCGGCAGTGACTCGAGACAGGGGGCTTTCCGGCGGGAGACCCAGTACTTC
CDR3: CAGSDSRQGAFRRETQYF

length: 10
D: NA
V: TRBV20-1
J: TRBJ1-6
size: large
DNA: TGCAGTGCTAACTCTTCACCCCTCCACTTT
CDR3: CSANSSPLHF

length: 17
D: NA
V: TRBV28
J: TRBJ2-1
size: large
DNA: TGTGCCAGCAGTTTTGGGGCGGGGGCCGGCTCCTACAATGAGCAGTTCTTC
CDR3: CASSFGAGAGSYNEQFF

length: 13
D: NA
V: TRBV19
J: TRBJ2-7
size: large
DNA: TGTGCCAGTAGTATATGGGGAACCTACGAGCAGTACTTC
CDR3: CASSIWGTYEQYF

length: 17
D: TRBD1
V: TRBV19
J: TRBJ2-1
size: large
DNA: TGTGCCAGTAGTTTTGGGACGGGACAGAGCTCCTACAATGAGCAGTTCTTC
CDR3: CASSFGTGQSSYNEQFF

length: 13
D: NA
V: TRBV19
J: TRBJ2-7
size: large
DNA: TGTGCCAGCGGAACTTGGGGCCTGGACGAGCAGTACTTC
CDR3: CASGTWGLDEQYF

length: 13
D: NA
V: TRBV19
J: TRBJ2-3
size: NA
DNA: TGTGCCAGTAGTTTCTCCAGCACAGATACGCAGTATTTT
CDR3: CASSFSSTDTQYF

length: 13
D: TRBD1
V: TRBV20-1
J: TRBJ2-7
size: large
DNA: TGCAGTGCTAGAGTCTGGGACAGCTACGAGCAGTACTTC
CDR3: CSARVWDSYEQYF

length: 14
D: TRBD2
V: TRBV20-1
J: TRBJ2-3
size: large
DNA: TGCAGTGCCACCCGGGGAGGGAGGACAGATACGCAGTATTTT
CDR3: CSATRGGRTDTQYF

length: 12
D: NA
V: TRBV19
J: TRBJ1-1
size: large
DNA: TGTGCCAGTAGTGTAGGGGTAGCTGAAGCTTTCTTT
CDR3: CASSVGVAEAFF

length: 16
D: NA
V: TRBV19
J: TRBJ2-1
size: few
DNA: TGTGCCAGTAGTGTTTACGGGGGAGTCTCCTACAATGAGCAGTTCTTC
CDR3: CASSVYGGVSYNEQFF

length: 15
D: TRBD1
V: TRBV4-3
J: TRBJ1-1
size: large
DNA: TGCGCCAGCAGCCAAGTGAGAGGGGGCCCCACTGAAGCTTTCTTT
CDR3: CASSQVRGGPTEAFF

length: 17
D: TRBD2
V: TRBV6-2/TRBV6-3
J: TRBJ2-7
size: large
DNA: TGTGCCAGCAGTCATCGGGAGGGGCGCCGACTAGCCAACGAGCAGTACTTC
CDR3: CASSHREGRRLANEQYF

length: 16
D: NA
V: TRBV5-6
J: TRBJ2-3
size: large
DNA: TGTGCCAGCAGCTTGGCGATGACCGATACCACAGATACGCAGTATTTT
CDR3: CASSLAMTDTTDTQYF

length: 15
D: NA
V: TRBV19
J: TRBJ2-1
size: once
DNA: TGTGCCAGTAGTATTTACGGGAGCCCCTACAATGATCAGTTCTTC
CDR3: CASSIYGSPYNDQFF

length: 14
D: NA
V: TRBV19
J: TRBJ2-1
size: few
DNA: TGTGCCAGTAGTATAACAGGAGGGAACAATGAGCAGTTCTTC
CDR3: CASSITGGNNEQFF

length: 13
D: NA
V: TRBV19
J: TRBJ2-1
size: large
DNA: TGTGCCAGTAGTAGGGGAGGTTACAATGAGCAGTTCTTC
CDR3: CASSRGGYNEQFF

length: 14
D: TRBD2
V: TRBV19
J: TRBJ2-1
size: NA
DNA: TGTGCCAGCACACTAGCGGGAGGTCTGCCTGAGCAGTTCTTC
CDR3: CASTLAGGLPEQFF

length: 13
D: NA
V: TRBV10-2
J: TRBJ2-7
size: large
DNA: TGCGCCAGCCCACAGGGTGGTTGCTACGAGCAGTACTTC
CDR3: CASPQGGCYEQYF

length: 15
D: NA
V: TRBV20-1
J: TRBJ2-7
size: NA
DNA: TGCAGTGCTGACTCATGGGCGGGTGGAGGCTACGAGCAGTACTTC
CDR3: CSADSWAGGGYEQYF

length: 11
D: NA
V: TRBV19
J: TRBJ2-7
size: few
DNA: TGTGCCAGTAGTCCTCTCTACGAGCAGTACTTC
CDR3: CASSPLYEQYF

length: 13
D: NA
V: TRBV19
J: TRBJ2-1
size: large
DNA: TGTGCCAGTAGTATGACTAGTTTGAATGAGCAGTTCTTC
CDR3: CASSMTSLNEQFF

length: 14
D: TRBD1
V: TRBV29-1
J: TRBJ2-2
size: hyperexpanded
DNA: TGCAGCGGCCAGGGGGCTTTTGGTTCCGGGGAGCTGTTTTTT
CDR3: CSGQGAFGSGELFF

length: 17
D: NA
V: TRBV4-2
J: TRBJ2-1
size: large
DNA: TGTGCCAGCAGCCAAGAGGATGCGGCTTATGGGGTAAATGAGCAGTTCTTC
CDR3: CASSQEDAAYGVNEQFF

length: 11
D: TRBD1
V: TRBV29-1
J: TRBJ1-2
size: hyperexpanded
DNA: TGCAGCGTTCCAGGGGGGAGTGGCTACACCTTC
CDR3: CSVPGGSGYTF

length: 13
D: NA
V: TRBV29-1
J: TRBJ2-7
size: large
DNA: TGCAGCGTTGGACAGACAAGCTCCTACGAGCAGTACTTC
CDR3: CSVGQTSSYEQYF

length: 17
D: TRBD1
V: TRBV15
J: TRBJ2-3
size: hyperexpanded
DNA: TGTGCCACCAGCGGGTACTTATTGGACAGGAGCACAGATACGCAGTATTTT
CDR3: CATSGYLLDRSTDTQYF

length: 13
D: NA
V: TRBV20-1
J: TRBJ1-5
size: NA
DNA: TGCAGTGCTAACGCGTTTAGCAATCAGCCCCAGCATTTT
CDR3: CSANAFSNQPQHF

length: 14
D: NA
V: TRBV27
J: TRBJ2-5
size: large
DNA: TGTGCCAGCAGTTTTGGGGGGGGACAAGGGACCCAGTACTTC
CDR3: CASSFGGGQGTQYF

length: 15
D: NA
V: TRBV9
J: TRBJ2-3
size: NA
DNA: TGTGCCAGCAGCGCACCCTCACACAGCACAGATACGCAGTATTTT
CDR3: CASSAPSHSTDTQYF

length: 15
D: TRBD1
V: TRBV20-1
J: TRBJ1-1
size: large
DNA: TGCAGTGCTACCGACAGGGGCCTTTCAGGGCCTGAAGCTTTCTTT
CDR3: CSATDRGLSGPEAFF

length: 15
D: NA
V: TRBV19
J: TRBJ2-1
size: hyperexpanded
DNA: TGTGCCAGTAGTATATACGGGGGCTCCTACAATGAGCAGTTCTTC
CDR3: CASSIYGGSYNEQFF

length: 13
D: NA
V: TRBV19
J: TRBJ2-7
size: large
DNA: TGTGCCAGTAGCCTGGTGGGGGTCGGCGAGCAGTACTTC
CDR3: CASSLVGVGEQYF

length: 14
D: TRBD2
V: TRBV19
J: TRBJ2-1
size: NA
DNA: TGTGCCAGCACACTATCGGGAGGTCTGCCTGAGCAGTTCTTC
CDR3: CASTLSGGLPEQFF

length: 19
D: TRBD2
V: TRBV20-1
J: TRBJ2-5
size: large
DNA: TGCAGTGCTAGAGGAGAGGTTCCCACTAGCGGGAGGTGGGAAGAGACCCAGTACTTC
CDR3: CSARGEVPTSGRWEETQYF

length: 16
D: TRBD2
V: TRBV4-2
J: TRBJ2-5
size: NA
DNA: TGTGCCAGCAGCCAAGAAGGAGAACTAGCGTGGGAGACCAAGTACTTC
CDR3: CASSQEGELAWETKYF

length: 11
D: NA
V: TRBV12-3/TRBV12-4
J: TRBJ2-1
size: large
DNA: TGTGCCAGCAGTTTTAGCGAGGAGCAGTTCTTC
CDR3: CASSFSEEQFF

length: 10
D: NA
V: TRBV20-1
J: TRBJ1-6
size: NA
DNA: TGCAGTGCTAACTCTCCACCACTCCACTTT
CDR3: CSANSPPLHF

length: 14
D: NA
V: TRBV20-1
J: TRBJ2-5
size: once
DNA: TGCAGTGCTAACGACGAGGCGTACCAAGAGGCCCAGTACTTC
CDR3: CSANDEAYQEAQYF

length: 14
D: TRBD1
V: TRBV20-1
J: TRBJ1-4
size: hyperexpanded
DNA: TGCAGTGCTCCGGGACAGGGGTTTAATGAAAAACTGTTTTTT
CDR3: CSAPGQGFNEKLFF

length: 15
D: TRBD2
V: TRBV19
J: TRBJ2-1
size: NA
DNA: TGTGCCAGTAGTCCCGTAGCGGGCTGGTACAATGAGCAGTTCTTC
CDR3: CASSPVAGWYNEQFF

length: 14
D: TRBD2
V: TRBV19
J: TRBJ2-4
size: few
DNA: TGTGCCAGTAGTATAATAGCGGGAGAAAACATTCAGTACTTC
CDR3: CASSIIAGENIQYF

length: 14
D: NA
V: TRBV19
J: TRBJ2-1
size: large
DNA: TGTGCCAGTAGTGGTGCAGGGGCCTACAATGAGCAGTTCTTC
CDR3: CASSGAGAYNEQFF

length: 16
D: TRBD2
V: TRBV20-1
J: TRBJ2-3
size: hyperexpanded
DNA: TGCAGTGCTAGATCTGGACTAGCGGGAGGTGGGGATACGCAGTATTTT
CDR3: CSARSGLAGGGDTQYF

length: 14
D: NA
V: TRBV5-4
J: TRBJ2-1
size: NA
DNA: TGTGCCAGCAGCCTCTACGATTCCTACAATGAGCAGTTCTTC
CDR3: CASSLYDSYNEQFF

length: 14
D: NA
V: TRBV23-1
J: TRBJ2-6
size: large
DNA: TGCGCCAGCAGTCAGAGTACTGGGGCCAACGTCCTGACTTTC
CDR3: CASSQSTGANVLTF

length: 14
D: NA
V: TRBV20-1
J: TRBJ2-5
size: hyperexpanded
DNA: TGCAGTGCTAACGCCGAGGCGTACCAAGAGACCCAGTACTTC
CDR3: CSANAEAYQETQYF

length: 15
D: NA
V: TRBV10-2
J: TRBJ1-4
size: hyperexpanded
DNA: TGCGCCAGCAGTGAGTCTGAGGGTTTAGGTGAAAAACTGTTTTTT
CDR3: CASSESEGLGEKLFF

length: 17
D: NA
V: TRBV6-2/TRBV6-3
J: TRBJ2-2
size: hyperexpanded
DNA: TGTGCCAGCAGTTCGTACTTACAGGATCGAGGCACCGGGGAGCTGTTTTTT
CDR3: CASSSYLQDRGTGELFF